This entry is about one T cell receptor beta chain. Its matching antigen is unknown. This record belongs to a study of T-cell memory formation after mild COVID-19. Each CDR3 protein gets one entry after TCRdb re-called the 5' RACE reads with MiXCR. The sample carries approximately 390,000 distinct CDR3 sequences, roughly 15% recorded once. Germline CDR1 LGHDT, CDR2 YNNKEL (reference sequence). The CDR3 has 13 residues. The V gene lost 3 bases and the J gene lost 3 bases, with 9 bases spanning the gap. Broader study findings: Day 37-peaking second-wave clones had unconfirmed SARS-CoV-2 specificity. CD4+ contracting clones were mainly CM and EM; CD8+ ones, EMRA. Day 15 to 85 contracting clones showed balanced CD4/CD8; later expanders leaned CD4+.

The V gene is TRBV3-1, the J gene TRBJ2-7; D uncertain. Specimen: PBMCs or a T cell subset sorted from them (not recorded which). This TCR derives from a man younger than 35 who had mild COVID-19 (a few samples of this study predate the infection). Cell type and time point are not known. In nucleotides, the CDR3 is TGTGCCAGCAGCCAGGGCGTGGACTACGAGCAGTACGTC. Protein: CASSQGVDYEQYV.